These 31 T cell receptor beta chains share one sample of origin, sequenced in a study of T-cell memory formation after mild COVID-19. TCRdb reprocessed the 5' RACE reads via MiXCR and lists one record per CDR3 protein. In the table there are 150,000 to 200,000 distinct CDR3 sequences, about 28% of which are singletons. Specimen: PBMCs or a T cell subset sorted from them (not recorded which). Every receptor here comes from an adult woman who had mild COVID-19 (a few samples of this study predate the infection). Cell type and time point are not known.

This clonotype was counted only a few times. The rearrangement links TRBV6-4 to TRBJ2-2; tentatively, D is TRBD1 (6 bases). V lost 6 bases to trimming and J lost 3 bases, with 11 bases between them. This CDR3 is 14 amino acids long. In germline, CDR1 is MRHNA, CDR2 SNTAGT. In nucleotides, the CDR3 is TGTGCCAGCAGCCGGGACACAGACACCGGGGAGCTGTTTTTT. Protein sequence: CASSRDTDTGELFF.

The rearrangement links TRBV7-9 to TRBJ2-3, with 12 nucleotides matching TRBD2. In germline, CDR1 is SEHNR, CDR2 FQNEAQ (reference sequence). V dropped 5 bases and J dropped 1; count of bases not matched to a gene: 7. The CDR3 contains 17 residues. Here the CDR3 DNA reads TGTGCCAGCAGCCCGGGGACTAGCGGGCTCCGCACAGATACGCAGTATTTT. This codes for CASSPGTSGLRTDTQYF.

The chain recombines TRBV7-2 with TRBJ2-5; D uncertain. This CDR3 contains 14 residues. Germline-derived CDR1 and CDR2 are SGHTA and FQGNSA. V shed 3 bases and J shed 3 bases, with 11 bases lying between them. For the CDR3, the DNA is TGTGCCAGCAGCTTCGGCGGAACTGAAGAGACCCAGTACTTC. Translation: CASSFGGTEETQYF.

This chain uses TRBV29-1 with TRBJ2-7, with a possible D match to TRBD1 (6 bases). V lost 6 bases to trimming and J lost 0 bases, with 12 bases between them. The germline V gene has CDR1 SQVTM and CDR2 ANQGSEA. This CDR3 is 13 amino acids long. CDR3 sequence (DNA): TGCAGCGTCCGAGGGGGTAGCTCCTACGAGCAGTACTTC. It yields the protein CSVRGGSSYEQYF.

The J gene is TRBJ2-6, the V gene TRBV5-1; D may be TRBD1 (5 bases). The CDR3 runs 16 residues. Trimming left V 5 bases short and J 0 bases short, with 12 bases between. Looked up from germline, CDR1 is SGHRS and CDR2 is YFSETQ. This chain's CDR3 is CASRNRDSSGANVLTF. CDR3 in DNA: TGCGCCAGCAGAAACCGAGACAGCTCTGGGGCCAACGTCCTGACTTTC.

Many counts were recorded for this clonotype. This chain connects TRBV20-1 to TRBJ1-1; 7 nucleotides align to TRBD1. The CDR3 runs to 18 residues. Unmatched junction bases numbered 13, after V lost 0 bases and J lost 0 bases. Germline lookup yields CDR1 DFQATT and CDR2 SNEGSKA (reference sequence). Here the CDR3 reads CSARDMDRSGELNTEAFF. Here the CDR3 DNA reads TGCAGTGCTAGAGATATGGACAGGTCGGGCGAATTGAACACTGAAGCTTTCTTT.

The chain carries TRBV7-9 and TRBJ2-1; tentative D call: TRBD1 (6 bases). Trimming removed 4 bases from V and 8 bases from J, with 21 bases in between. This CDR3 spans 16 amino acids. The V gene's germline CDR1 is SEHNR and CDR2 FQNEAQ (reference sequence). The CDR3 sequence is CASSSTGKGSGDEQFF. The CDR3 region has the DNA TGTGCCAGCAGCTCAACAGGGAAAGGTTCAGGGGATGAGCAGTTCTTC.

This chain joins TRBV29-1 and TRBJ1-4, with unresolved D. Germline CDR1 SQVTM, CDR2 ANQGSEA. V shed 4 bases and J shed 3 bases, with 9 bases lying between them. The CDR3 is 13 residues long. CDR3 DNA: TGCAGCGTTGTGGACGGCCCTAATGAAAAACTGTTTTTT. This gives the protein CSVVDGPNEKLFF.

This clonotype has more than one count but fewer than ten. The rearrangement links TRBV25-1 to TRBJ1-1; a possible D gene is TRBD1 (6 bases). Trimming left V 2 bases short and J 5 bases short, with 15 bases between. The CDR3 extends over 15 amino acids. Germline V gene lookup returns CDR1 MGHDK and CDR2 SYGVNS. The CDR3 DNA reads TGTGCCAGCAGTGAAGCGGGGGCTTTGCGTACTGAAGCTTTCTTT. It encodes CASSEAGALRTEAFF.

The J gene is TRBJ1-5, the V gene TRBV20-1; 10 bases match TRBD1. In germline, CDR1 is DFQATT, CDR2 SNEGSKA (reference sequence). The CDR3 has 17 amino acids. The trim removed 6 bases at V and 0 bases at J, leaving 11 bases unmatched. The CDR3 coding sequence is TGCAGTGCCACCGGGACAGGGGATTCCGATAGCAATCAGCCCCAGCATTTT. This codes for CSATGTGDSDSNQPQHF.

This clonotype was found many times. This rearrangement joins TRBV29-1 to TRBJ2-5, with D maybe TRBD1 (6 bases). V was cut by 4 bases and J by 1 base, with 7 bases left in between. Germline values: CDR1 SQVTM, CDR2 ANQGSEA. The CDR3 covers 12 residues. For the CDR3, the DNA is TGCAGCGTTGGACAGGCCCAAGAGACCCAGTACTTC. Encoded protein: CSVGQAQETQYF.

This chain links TRBV24-1 with TRBJ1-2, with 7 bases aligning to TRBD1. The trim removed 4 bases at V and 4 bases at J, leaving 8 bases unmatched. The CDR3 is 15 residues long. Looked up from germline, CDR1 is KGHDR and CDR2 is SFDVKD. CDR3: CATSDGLRTGYGYTF. The CDR3, as DNA: TGTGCCACCAGTGACGGCCTCCGGACAGGCTATGGCTACACCTTC.

This clonotype has only a few counts. The chain couples TRBV29-1 to TRBJ2-5, with 8 bases lining up with TRBD1. The V segment lost 6 bases and the J segment 3 bases; nucleotides outside the gene matches: 9. CDR1 is SQVTM and CDR2 is ANQGSEA in the germline V gene. The CDR3 consists of 14 residues. In DNA, the CDR3 is TGCAGCGTCGCCGGACAGGGTTTCGAAGAGACCCAGTACTTC. It is translated as CSVAGQGFEETQYF.

This clonotype was observed once. The chain combines TRBV19 with TRBJ2-7; 11 bases line up with TRBD1. The germline CDR1 and CDR2 sequences are LNHDA and SQIVND (reference sequence). The V gene end was trimmed by 5 bases and the J gene end by 5 bases; junction bases not matched to a gene: 2. CDR3 length: 13 residues. The CDR3 region is CASSGTGGNEQYF. The CDR3 DNA is TGTGCCAGTAGTGGGACAGGGGGGAACGAGCAGTACTTC. Full variable domain (outside the CDR3, taken from reference TRBV19 and TRBJ2-7): DGGITQSPKYLFRKEGQNVTLSCEQNLNHDAMYWYRQDPGQGLRLIYYSQIVNDFQKGDIAEGYSVSREKKESFPLTVTSAQKNPTAFYLCASSGTGGNEQYFGPGTRLTVT.

The J gene is TRBJ2-7, the V gene TRBV5-1, with D maybe TRBD1 (6 bases). This CDR3 region has 18 residues. Germline loops: CDR1 SGHRS, CDR2 YFSETQ. Between the trimmed V and J ends, which lost 1 base and 2 bases, there was a span of 22 bases. For the CDR3, the DNA is TGCGCCAGCAGCTTGTCAGTCCTTGGTGGACAGATGACCTACGAGCAGTACTTC. Protein: CASSLSVLGGQMTYEQYF.

This clonotype was seen a handful of times. This chain links TRBV2 with TRBJ2-1; D gene ambiguous. The germline gives CDR1 SNHLY, CDR2 FYNNEI. The CDR3 totals 12 residues. V lost 3 bases, J lost 6 bases, and 6 bases lay in between. The CDR3: CASSEAANEQFF. CDR3 sequence (DNA): TGTGCCAGCAGTGAGGCAGCCAATGAGCAGTTCTTC.

This clonotype was seen a few times. The chain is built from TRBV7-2 and TRBJ2-3; the D gene is possibly TRBD1 (6 bases). The CDR3 length is 16 residues. Trimming left V 8 bases short and J 1 base short, with 19 bases between. Germline V gene data show CDR1 as SGHTA and CDR2 as FQGNSA. The CDR3 DNA reads as TGTGCCAGCCAGCTACAGGGTCGTGTCGGCACAGATACGCAGTATTTT. This encodes CASQLQGRVGTDTQYF.

This clonotype was found a few times. The chain carries TRBV30 and TRBJ2-2; no clear D gene. The V end lost 3 bases, the J end lost 4 bases, and 6 bases lay between the germline ends. The V gene's germline CDR1 is GTSNPN and CDR2 SVGIG (reference sequence). The CDR3 extends over 12 amino acids. CDR3 sequence: CAWRYLTGELFF. DNA for the CDR3: TGTGCCTGGAGATACCTCACCGGGGAGCTGTTTTTT.

The V call is TRBV7-9, the J call TRBJ1-5; D is ambiguous. The CDR3 totals 13 residues. The ends were cut back, 6 bases at V and 4 bases at J, with 10 bases in the middle. Germline V gene lookup returns CDR1 SEHNR and CDR2 FQNEAQ (reference sequence). The DNA of the CDR3 is TGTGCCAGCAGTATAGGGAGGAATCAGCCCCAGCATTTT. Its translation: CASSIGRNQPQHF.

This clonotype appeared a few times. DNA of the CDR3: TGCAGTGCTAGAGATTTAGCCTCAGACTACGAGCAGTACTTC. Amino acid sequence: CSARDLASDYEQYF. The chain joins TRBV20-1 to TRBJ2-7; D is uncertain. V gave up 0 bases and J gave up 3 bases, with 12 bases separating them. Germline CDR1 and CDR2: DFQATT and SNEGSKA (reference sequence). This CDR3 is 14 amino acids long.

The table lists this clonotype with a few counts. J is TRBJ2-5 and V is TRBV7-8, with 11 bases that match TRBD1. The CDR3 consists of 17 residues. Per the germline V gene, CDR1 is SGHVS and CDR2 is FQNEAQ. Trimming at V came to 3 bases and at J to 4 bases, leaving 10 bases not matched to a gene. The CDR3 DNA reads as TGTGCCAGCAGCTTCGTCGCCGGGACAGGGGGAGGAGAGACCCAGTACTTC. It specifies CASSFVAGTGGGETQYF.

V and J are TRBV7-9 and TRBJ2-3, with TRBD1 matching 10 bases. In germline, CDR1 is SEHNR, CDR2 FQNEAQ (reference sequence). The CDR3 contains 16 residues. The V and J ends lost 4 bases and 2 bases, in that order; junction bases with no gene match: 6. The CDR3 loop is CASSWGDRGLTDTQYF. CDR3 nucleotides: TGTGCCAGCAGCTGGGGGGACAGGGGCCTCACAGATACGCAGTATTTT.

The chain joins TRBV5-6 to TRBJ2-1; D remains ambiguous. Per the germline V gene, CDR1 is SGHDT and CDR2 is YYEEEE. The length of the CDR3 is 17 residues. V was pared by 2 bases and J by 1 base, with 16 bases between. Here the CDR3 DNA reads TGTGCCAGCAGCTTAGGGTCTGACTTCGGGTCCTACAATGAGCAGTTCTTC. Encoded protein: CASSLGSDFGSYNEQFF.

This clonotype was recorded a few times. This chain uses TRBV6-6 with TRBJ2-7, with D perhaps TRBD1 (5 bases). The CDR3 is 11 amino acids. Germline lookup yields CDR1 MNHNY and CDR2 SVGAGI (reference sequence). Trimming took 3 bases from V and 12 from J, leaving 12 bases between them. In DNA, the CDR3 is TGTGCCAGCAGTTATTCAGGGTCACCGTACTTC. It encodes CASSYSGSPYF.

This clonotype was detected a few times. The gene calls are TRBV10-3 and TRBJ2-2; TRBD1 matches 12 bases. From germline, CDR1 is ENHRY and CDR2 SYGVKD. Trimming removed 5 bases from V and 6 bases from J; junction bases left unmatched: 4. CDR3 length: 15 amino acids. CDR3 sequence reads: CAISPGQGASGELFF. The CDR3 nucleotides are TGTGCCATCAGTCCGGGACAGGGGGCGTCCGGGGAGCTGTTTTTT.

The rearrangement joins TRBV4-2 to TRBJ1-1; D ambiguous. Trimming shortened V by 3 bases and J by 1 base, and 9 bases separated the two germline ends. Germline CDR1 reads LGHNA; CDR2 reads YNFKEQ. The length of the CDR3 is 14 residues. The CDR3 region has the DNA TGTGCCAGCAGCCACCTTGGTTCGAACACTGAAGCTTTCTTT. Protein: CASSHLGSNTEAFF.

The rearrangement uses TRBV7-2 and TRBJ1-5; D might be TRBD1 (6 bases). CDR1 and CDR2 from the germline V gene are SGHTA and FQGNSA. This CDR3 spans 16 amino acids. With 3 bases removed from V and 1 base from J, the gap between germline ends came to 13 bases. The CDR3 sequence: CASSFGGLGSNQPQHF. The CDR3 DNA sequence: TGTGCCAGCAGCTTTGGGGGGCTTGGCAGCAATCAGCCCCAGCATTTT.

This clonotype was seen more than once but under ten times. The gene calls are TRBV5-5 and TRBJ1-5; D unclear. Germline loops: CDR1 SGHKS, CDR2 YYEKEE (reference sequence). The CDR3 extends over 17 amino acids. Deletions cut 0 bases from V and 1 base from J, with 14 bases between. This CDR3 is CASSLERPTGSNQPQHF. The DNA of the CDR3 is TGTGCCAGCAGCTTGGAGCGGCCGACCGGGAGCAATCAGCCCCAGCATTTT.

In its sample, this clonotype was seen a few times. For the CDR3, the DNA is TGTGCCAGCAGCCCCCGTAGACAGAGTGGCTACACCTTC. This gives the protein CASSPRRQSGYTF. The chain has TRBV3-1 and TRBJ1-2; D might be TRBD1 (5 bases). Germline CDR1 and CDR2: LGHDT and YNNKEL (reference sequence). The CDR3 has 13 residues. The V and J ends lost 4 bases and 7 bases respectively, with 13 bases between them.

The gene calls are TRBV5-1 and TRBJ2-7; 8 bases align to TRBD1. The CDR3 runs 15 residues. Unmatched junction bases numbered 7, after V lost 4 bases and J lost 1 base. Germline CDR1 reads SGHRS; CDR2 reads YFSETQ. CDR3 sequence (DNA): TGCGCCAGCAGCACTGGACAGGGTAGGTCCTACGAGCAGTACTTC. Protein sequence: CASSTGQGRSYEQYF.

The chain has TRBV7-9 and TRBJ2-2; TRBD2 might be the D (5 bases). This CDR3 spans 13 amino acids. V gave up 5 bases and J gave up 7 bases, with 11 bases separating them. Germline loops: CDR1 SEHNR, CDR2 FQNEAQ (reference sequence). The CDR3 here is CASSLEAGGELFF. CDR3 sequence (DNA): TGTGCCAGCAGCCTCGAGGCGGGCGGGGAGCTGTTTTTT.